A single sample gave rise to the 21 T cell receptor beta chains below, sequenced in a study of T cell responses to AZD1222 COVID-19 vaccine. The repertoire was sequenced with immunoSEQ multiplex PCR; TCRdb's copy has only in-frame clones and lacks some. The repertoire has 150,000 to 200,000 clones, approximately 91% of them found once; the top ten carry 0.95% to 1%. Sequenced here: peripheral blood, sampled on day 0 of AZD1222 vaccination. The receptor source for this set is an adult in good health.

This chain uses TRBV9 with TRBJ2-7; D is undetermined. CDR3 length: 13 residues. The V gene's germline CDR1 is SGDLS and CDR2 YYNGEE. V lost 5 bases and J 0 bases, leaving 9 bases between the germline ends. The CDR3 nucleotides read TGTGCCAGCAGTCTCTCAAGCTCCTACGAGCAGTACTTC. Translation gives CASSLSSSYEQYF. The full variable domain, completed using reference TRBV9 and TRBJ2-7, is DSGVTQTPKHLITATGQRVTLRCSPRSGDLSVYWYQQSLDQGLQFLIQYYNGEERAKGNILERFSAQQFPDLHSELNLSSLELGDSALYFCASSLSSSYEQYFGPGTRLTVT.

The genes are TRBV5-1 and TRBJ2-7; 9 bases are shared with TRBD2. The ends lost 7 bases at V and 1 base at J; junction bases unmatched: 9. The CDR3 covers 15 residues. In germline, CDR1 is SGHRS, CDR2 YFSETQ. The chain's CDR3 is CASHPTSGGSYEQYF. CDR3 coding DNA: TGCGCCAGCCACCCGACTAGCGGAGGATCCTACGAGCAGTACTTC.

This clone appeared a few times. The chain has TRBV6-5 and TRBJ1-3, with D possibly TRBD1 on 5 matching bases. In germline, CDR1 is MNHEY, CDR2 SVGAGI. This CDR3 contains 14 residues. V lost 6 bases, J lost 0 bases, and 9 bases lay in between. CDR3 DNA sequence: TGTGCCAGCAGCGCCAGGGCCTCTGGAAACACCATATATTTT. Translated: CASSARASGNTIYF.

The chain carries TRBV5-4 and TRBJ2-1; no reliable D call. Between the trimmed V and J ends, which lost 4 bases and 2 bases, there was a span of 13 bases. This CDR3 region has 15 residues. Germline CDR1 SGHNT, CDR2 YYREEE (reference sequence). The DNA for the CDR3 is TGTGCCAGCAGCCATCTGGCGCCACCCTACAATGAGCAGTTCTTC. Amino acids: CASSHLAPPYNEQFF.

This chain uses TRBV5-1 with TRBJ2-2, with 10 bases aligning to TRBD1. Germline CDR1 SGHRS, CDR2 YFSETQ. The CDR3 length is 15 residues. V lost 3 bases and J lost 6; bases outside the gene matches: 5. Here the CDR3 DNA reads TGCGCCAGCAGCTCGGACAGGGGGGGTCCCGGGGAGCTGTTTTTT. This sequence encodes CASSSDRGGPGELFF.

The chain recombines TRBV7-8 with TRBJ1-1, with a weak D call TRBD1 (6 bases). CDR3 length: 14 amino acids. Germline-derived CDR1 and CDR2 are SGHVS and FQNEAQ. Trimming stripped 4 bases from V and 6 bases from J, with 15 bases between. The CDR3 protein is CASSSKTGLSEAFF. In nucleotides, the CDR3 is TGTGCCAGCAGCTCAAAGACAGGCTTATCTGAAGCTTTCTTT. The whole variable domain, filled in from reference TRBV7-8 and TRBJ1-1, reads GAGVSQSPRYKVAKRGQDVALRCDPISGHVSLFWYQQALGQGPEFLTYFQNEAQLDKSGLPSDRFFAERPEGSVSTLKIQRTQQEDSAVYLCASSSKTGLSEAFFGQGTRLTVV.

The chain recombines TRBV7-6 with TRBJ1-1; 11 positions match TRBD1. V was clipped by 5 bases and J by 1 base; unmatched bases: 9. The CDR3 runs 17 residues. The germline gives CDR1 SGHVS, CDR2 FNYEAQ. The CDR3 DNA reads as TGTGCCAGCAGCCCCACCCCGGACAGGGGGCGGAACACTGAAGCTTTCTTT. Its protein is CASSPTPDRGRNTEAFF.

This clone was picked up one time. The genes are TRBV25-1 and TRBJ1-6; D uncertain. CDR3 length: 13 residues. Germline CDR1 is MGHDK and CDR2 is SYGVNS. The germline V and J ends were trimmed by 1 base and 8 bases, with 6 bases remaining between them. As DNA, the CDR3 is TGTGCCAGCAGTGAATTTGGGGATTCACCCCTCCACTTT. Translation: CASSEFGDSPLHF.

The chain carries TRBV7-8 and TRBJ1-5; TRBD1 might be the D (6 bases). This CDR3 comprises 18 residues. Germline V gene data show CDR1 as SGHVS and CDR2 as FQNEAQ. Trimming stripped 3 bases from V and 0 bases from J, with 18 bases between. In nucleotides, the CDR3 is TGTGCCAGCAGCTTGACCCCCTCGGGGGGCGCTAGCAATCAGCCCCAGCATTTT. Its protein is CASSLTPSGGASNQPQHF.

The V call is TRBV21-1, the J call TRBJ2-6; the table's D call, TRBD1, was not checked against the DNA. TRBV21-1 is an annotated pseudogene. This CDR3 contains 16 residues. This CDR3 is CASSESLGAGANVLTF. Written as DNA, the CDR3 is TGTGCCAGCAGCGAATCGTTAGGGGCTGGGGCCAACGTCCTGACTTTC.

The V call is TRBV9, the J call TRBJ1-5, with D uncertain. Germline V CDR1 and CDR2: SGDLS, YYNGEE. Trimming removed 4 bases from V and 5 bases from J, with 13 bases in between. This CDR3 region has 14 residues. For the CDR3, the DNA is TGTGCCAGCAGCCCTGGGAGAGGCCATCAGCCCCAGCATTTT. Its protein is CASSPGRGHQPQHF.

The chain employs TRBV7-9 and TRBJ2-3; D uncertain. Germline V gene sequence: CDR1 SEHNR, CDR2 FQNEAQ (reference sequence). Trimming stripped 0 bases from V and 2 bases from J, with 15 bases between. The CDR3 contains 17 residues. In DNA, the CDR3 is TGTGCCAGCAGCTTAGCGAGGCCTCCGTTAGACACAGATACGCAGTATTTT. Translation gives CASSLARPPLDTDTQYF.

The V and J genes are TRBV5-1 and TRBJ2-1; 10 nucleotides line up with TRBD2. Germline V gene lookup returns CDR1 SGHRS and CDR2 YFSETQ. J was trimmed by 6 bases and V by 10 bases; bases with no gene match: 13. This CDR3 region has 15 residues. As DNA, the CDR3 is TGCGCCGGAAGTTCAGCGGGAGGGCAGTTCAATGAGCAGTTCTTC. The encoded protein is CAGSSAGGQFNEQFF. The complete variable domain, with remaining parts taken from reference TRBV5-1 and TRBJ2-1, reads KAGVTQTPRYLIKTRGQQVTLSCSPISGHRSVSWYQQTPGQGLQFLFEYFSETQRNKGNFPGRFSGRQFSNSRSEMNVSTLELGDSALYLCAGSSAGGQFNEQFFGPGTRLTVL.

The chain combines TRBV25-1 with TRBJ2-7; 10 bases align to TRBD1. V lost 5 bases, J lost 3 bases, and 4 bases stayed unmatched. Germline V gives CDR1 MGHDK, CDR2 SYGVNS. There are 14 residues in the CDR3. CDR3 DNA sequence: TGTGCCAGCAGTAAGACAGGGGGCAACTACGAGCAGTACTTC. It translates to CASSKTGGNYEQYF.

The chain employs TRBV7-6 and TRBJ2-2, with a possible D match to TRBD1 (6 bases). This CDR3 is built from 17 residues. The germline gives CDR1 SGHVS, CDR2 FNYEAQ. V lost 5 bases to trimming and J lost 1 base, with 17 bases between them. The CDR3 spells CASSEGNRVMNTGELFF. The CDR3 coding sequence is TGTGCCAGCAGCGAGGGGAACAGGGTTATGAACACCGGGGAGCTGTTTTTT. The entire variable domain, with the rest obtained from reference TRBV7-6 and TRBJ2-2, is as follows: GAGVSQSPRYKVTKRGQDVALRCDPISGHVSLYWYRQALGQGPEFLTYFNYEAQQDKSGLPNDRFSAERPEGSISTLTIQRTEQRDSAMYRCASSEGNRVMNTGELFFGEGSRLTVL.

V is TRBV28 and J is TRBJ2-2, with 8 bases fitting TRBD2. Trimming removed 7 bases from V and 8 bases from J; junction bases left unmatched: 9. The CDR3 has 14 amino acids. Germline CDR1 MDHEN, CDR2 SYDVKM. Here the CDR3 reads CASNAGGMGGELFF. CDR3 nucleotide sequence: TGTGCCAGCAACGCGGGGGGTATGGGAGGGGAGCTGTTTTTT.

The table lists this clone with a count of one. The rearrangement links TRBV19 to TRBJ2-7, with TRBD2 as a possible D gene (7 bases). This CDR3 is built from 13 residues. Germline CDR1 reads LNHDA; CDR2 reads SQIVND (reference sequence). V was clipped by 5 bases and J by 1 base, with 9 bases between them. CDR3: CASSGGASYEQYF. The CDR3 DNA follows: TGTGCCAGTAGTGGGGGGGCATCCTACGAGCAGTACTTC.

This clone was seen just once. V gene TRBV27 combines with J gene TRBJ1-6; D is unresolved. The CDR3 loop spans 16 amino acids. The germline gives CDR1 MNHEY, CDR2 SMNVEV (reference sequence). With 6 bases removed from V and 0 bases from J, the gap between germline ends came to 12 bases. The CDR3 loop reads CASSEIASSYNSPLHF. The CDR3 DNA reads TGTGCCAGCAGCGAGATCGCCAGCTCCTATAATTCACCCCTCCACTTT.

This sequence joins TRBV7-2 and TRBJ2-1; D is undetermined. The CDR3 has 18 residues. Trimming stripped 4 bases from V and 1 base from J, with 20 bases between. CDR1 SGHTA and CDR2 FQGNSA come from the germline V gene. CDR3 sequence: CASSSRISPVTSYNEQFF. The CDR3 region has the DNA TGTGCCAGCAGCTCGCGGATCTCTCCCGTTACGTCCTACAATGAGCAGTTCTTC.

The chain joins TRBV7-6 to TRBJ1-1, with 9 bases identical to TRBD1. The length of the CDR3 is 16 residues. Looked up from germline, CDR1 is SGHVS and CDR2 is FNYEAQ. V lost 3 bases to trimming and J lost 1 base; unmatched junction nucleotides: 6. The CDR3 loop reads CASSLPGQGPNTEAFF. DNA of the CDR3: TGTGCCAGCAGCTTGCCGGGACAGGGCCCGAACACTGAAGCTTTCTTT.

The chain combines TRBV6-2 or TRBV6-3 with TRBJ1-2, with 7 bases matching TRBD1. The CDR3 is made up of 17 amino acids. Germline trimming cut 6 bases from V and 1 base from J; bases unmatched to any gene: 14. In germline, CDR1 is MNHEY, CDR2 SVGEGT. DNA for the CDR3: TGTGCCAGCAGCAACCCCCCCGAGGACAGGAGTAACTATGGCTACACCTTC. Translated, it gives CASSNPPEDRSNYGYTF.